The sequence of this T cell receptor (beta chain) was determined in a study of cytomegalovirus exposure and HLA in healthy donors. Study summary: Earlier sequencing of 150 million to 200 million T cells yielded fewer than 140 million unique TCR beta sequences. Study conclusions and caveats: Available immune exposure information was restricted to CMV serostatus only. Donors were assumed by presence/absence analyses to have roughly uniform sequencing depth. Among the CMV-associated chains, a few were confirmed in vitro as specific for CMV antigens.

CDR1 is SGHVS and CDR2 is FQNEAQ in the germline V gene. Trimming at V came to 5 bases and at J to 4 bases, leaving 7 bases not matched to a gene. The CDR3 contains 14 residues. The PCR used 60 Vbeta and 13 Jbeta primers. Generated by immunoSEQ multiplex PCR, the TCRdb table keeps only in-frame clones and is missing some. Here the sample spans about 130,000 clones, 74% being singletons. This clone has only one observation. Its specificity is not known. The chain employs TRBV7-8 and TRBJ1-2; 7 bases agree with TRBD1. The sequenced sample was PBMCs. The receptor's source is a man aged 18 to 29 in good health and CMV-seropositive. Here the CDR3 reads CASSQPGGIYGYTF. The CDR3 DNA reads TGTGCCAGCAGCCAACCAGGGGGGATCTATGGCTACACCTTC.